This entry describes one T cell receptor (beta chain). Trimming shortened V by 5 bases and J by 2 bases, and 13 bases separated the two germline ends. CDR3 length equals 14 residues. The germline CDR1 and CDR2 sequences are SGHNT and YENEEA. This specimen comes from a study of blood T cell repertoires in COVID-19. Clones were sequenced by immunoSEQ multiplex PCR, and TCRdb holds only the in-frame ones, with some missing. The table has about 200,000 clones, roughly four fifths seen once. The origin of this receptor is a woman in her 70s with COVID-19, enrolled during active disease. The specimen sequenced was peripheral blood. This chain uses TRBV11-3 with TRBJ2-7, with a tentative D call TRBD1 (6 bases). The CDR3 DNA is TGTGCCAGCAGCACCCGGGACAAGACCTACGAGCAGTACTTC. Translating it yields CASSTRDKTYEQYF.